This T cell receptor (beta chain) was profiled in a study of siplizumab effects on memory and regulatory T cells. Findings of the study overall: Proliferating Tregs' suppressive function in siplizumab cultures went unconfirmed. In siplizumab conditions, mappable alloreactive CD4+ clones averaged about 64% Treg-derived, against approximately 27% in controls. A naive or memory phenotype could not be assigned to roughly 80-95% of the proliferating CD4+ or CD8+ clones.

Repertoires were generated with immunoSEQ multiplex PCR, while TCRdb's copy carries only in-frame clones and drops some. The sample contains 13,000 to 15,000 clones, around 49% of which appear only once. This clone is categorized as medium-sized (0.01 to 0.1%). Antigen unknown. Looked up from germline, CDR1 is SGHTA and CDR2 is FQGNSA. This CDR3 has 15 residues. V was pared by 1 base and J by 7 bases, with 13 bases between. Coculturing at 37°C lasted five to seven days for the mixed lymphocyte reaction cells. The receptor was derived from a human donor in good health; the cells came from an allogeneic mixed lymphocyte reaction. The rearrangement links TRBV7-2 to TRBJ2-2; D assignment may be TRBD1 or TRBD2 (5 bases each). The specimen was CFSE-low (dividing) CD4+ T cells sorted from an allogeneic mixed lymphocyte reaction. CDR3 coding DNA: TGTGCCAGCAGCTTAGATAGTGGGACGGGCGGGGAGCTGTTTTTT. Amino acids: CASSLDSGTGGELFF.